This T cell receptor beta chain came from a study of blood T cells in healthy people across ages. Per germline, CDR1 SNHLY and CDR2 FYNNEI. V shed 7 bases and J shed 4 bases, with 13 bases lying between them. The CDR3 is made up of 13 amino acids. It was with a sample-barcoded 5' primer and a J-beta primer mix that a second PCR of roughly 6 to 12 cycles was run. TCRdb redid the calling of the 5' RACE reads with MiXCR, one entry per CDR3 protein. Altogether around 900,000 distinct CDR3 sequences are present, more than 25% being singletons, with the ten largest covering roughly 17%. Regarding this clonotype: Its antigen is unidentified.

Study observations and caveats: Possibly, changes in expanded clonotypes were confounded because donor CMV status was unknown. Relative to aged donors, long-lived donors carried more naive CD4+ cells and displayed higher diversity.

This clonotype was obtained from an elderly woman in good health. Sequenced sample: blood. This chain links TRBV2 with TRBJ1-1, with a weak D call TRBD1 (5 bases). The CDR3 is CASIQGRITEAFF. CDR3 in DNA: TGTGCCAGCATCCAGGGAAGGATCACTGAAGCTTTCTTT.